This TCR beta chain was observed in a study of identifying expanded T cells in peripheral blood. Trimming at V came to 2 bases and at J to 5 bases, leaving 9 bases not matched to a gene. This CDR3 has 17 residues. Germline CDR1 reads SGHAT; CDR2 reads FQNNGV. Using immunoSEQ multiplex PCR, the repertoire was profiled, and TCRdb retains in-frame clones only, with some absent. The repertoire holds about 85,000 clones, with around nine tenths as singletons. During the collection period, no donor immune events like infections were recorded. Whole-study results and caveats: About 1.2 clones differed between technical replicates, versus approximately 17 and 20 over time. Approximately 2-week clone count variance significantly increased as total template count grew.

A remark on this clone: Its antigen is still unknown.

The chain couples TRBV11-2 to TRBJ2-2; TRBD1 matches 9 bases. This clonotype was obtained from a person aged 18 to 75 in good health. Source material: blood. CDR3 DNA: TGTGCCAGCAGCTTAAGGCCGGGACAGGGAAGGACCGGGGAGCTGTTTTTT. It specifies CASSLRPGQGRTGELFF.